This T cell receptor beta chain was found in a study of neurological immune-mediated disorders. In the case of this clonotype: What it binds is unknown.

Study-level findings and limits: HTLV-1-associated myelopathy led in TCR clonal expansion, while multiple sclerosis ranked lowest, below healthy controls. The expanded clones of different subjects shared no CDR3 amino acid sequences (suggesting private repertoires in all groups).

This sample's time point: longitudinal time-point 1 (baseline). From 2 million PBMCs stored at -80 C, the unsorted libraries were generated. The V end lost 0 bases, the J end lost 0 bases, and 7 bases lay between the germline ends. The CDR3 has 16 amino acids. Germline lookup yields CDR1 SGHRS and CDR2 YFSETQ. The cDNA was produced through 5'RACE with 10-nucleotide random UMIs. TCRdb reprocessed the 5' RACE reads via MiXCR and lists one record per CDR3 protein. The repertoire holds about 71,000 distinct CDR3 sequences, with approximately 10% as singletons. The rearrangement uses TRBV5-1 and TRBJ2-6; D not certain. Sequences were obtained from PBMCs. This clonotype originated in a man aged 30 to 45 in good health. The CDR3 sequence: CASSLVGNSGANVLTF. CDR3 DNA sequence: TGCGCCAGCAGCTTGGTTGGAAACTCTGGGGCCAACGTCCTGACTTTC.